Following are 27 T cell receptor beta chains from one sample sequenced in a study of shared clonotypes between healthy human individuals. Profiled with immunoSEQ multiplex PCR; TCRdb holds only in-frame clones, not every one. The sample includes about 690,000 clones, 90% seen only once; the top ten take about 34%. Sequenced input: memory CD8+ T cells from PBMCs. Subset denoted: CD45RO+ cells pooled with CCR7-negative TemRA cells. The receptors derive from a man younger than 30 in good health. Some clones in this sample may be carry-over from other donors' samples.

The V gene is TRBV11-2, the J gene TRBJ2-1; D perhaps matches TRBD2 (5 bases). The CDR3 length is 16 residues. The germline V and J ends were trimmed by 5 bases and 2 bases, with 16 bases remaining between them. Looked up from germline, CDR1 is SGHAT and CDR2 is FQNNGV. The CDR3, as DNA: TGTGCCAGCAGCGGGCGCGGGCGGAACCCCTACAATGAGCAGTTCTTC. This translates into CASSGRGRNPYNEQFF.

V and J are TRBV13 and TRBJ2-1; D might be TRBD1 or TRBD2, each matching 7 bases. The CDR3 consists of 17 residues. The germline V gene has CDR1 PRHDT and CDR2 FYEKMQ (reference sequence). Deletions cut 1 base from V and 3 bases from J, with 16 bases between. The CDR3 loop is CASSLEGTGDYYNEQFF. CDR3 nucleotides: TGTGCCAGCAGCTTAGAAGGTACAGGGGACTACTACAATGAGCAGTTCTTC.

V usage is TRBV5-1 and J usage is TRBJ2-1; tentative D call: TRBD2 (6 bases). V was trimmed by 0 bases and J by 4 bases, leaving 11 bases between them. The germline V gene has CDR1 SGHRS and CDR2 YFSETQ. The CDR3 sequence is 15 residues long. CDR3 region: CASSLGGGAYNEQFF. The CDR3 DNA follows: TGCGCCAGCAGCTTGGGTGGCGGGGCGTACAATGAGCAGTTCTTC.

The chain has TRBV7-6 and TRBJ1-4; D is ambiguous. CDR3 length equals 19 residues. The V end lost 1 base, the J end lost 8 bases, and 26 bases lay between the germline ends. CDR1 is SGHVS and CDR2 is FNYEAQ in the germline V gene. CDR3 protein: CASSLEASRAGIMGEKLFF. The CDR3 nucleotides are TGTGCCAGCAGCTTAGAGGCCAGTCGGGCAGGCATAATGGGGGAAAAACTGTTTTTT.

This chain links TRBV5-1 with TRBJ2-7; 8 bases align to TRBD2. This CDR3 spans 15 amino acids. Losses at the gene ends were 5 bases for V and 6 bases for J; bases not matched to a gene: 13. Germline V lookup: CDR1 SGHRS, CDR2 YFSETQ. The CDR3 DNA reads as TGCGCCAGCAGTCGTAGCGGGGAGCTGTTATCCGAGCAGTACTTC. Translating gives CASSRSGELLSEQYF.

V gene TRBV27 combines with J gene TRBJ1-4; no reliable D call. V lost 2 bases and J 1 base, leaving 11 bases between the germline ends. Germline CDR1 reads MNHEY; CDR2 reads SMNVEV (reference sequence). This CDR3 contains 16 residues. Here the CDR3 reads CASSLRVGGTNEKLFF. The CDR3 region has the DNA TGTGCCAGCAGTTTACGTGTGGGTGGAACTAATGAAAAACTGTTTTTT.

This rearrangement joins TRBV9 to TRBJ2-6, with unresolved D. Trimming cost V 7 bases and J 5 bases, with 22 bases left between them. CDR3 length: 17 amino acids. Germline V gives CDR1 SGDLS, CDR2 YYNGEE. In DNA, the CDR3 is TGTGCCAGCTTAGAAAAGTACTCAAACAGTCGGGCCAACGTCCTGACTTTC. Translated, it gives CASLEKYSNSRANVLTF.

Remarks on this clone: This specimen includes other DNA sequences encoding the same CDR3. This chain connects TRBV11-2 to TRBJ2-7, with 8 bases matching TRBD2. The germline CDR1 and CDR2 sequences are SGHAT and FQNNGV. This CDR3 contains 14 residues. V was pared by 5 bases and J by 4 bases, with 7 bases of the junction left unmatched. CDR3 nucleotide sequence: TGTGCCAGCAGCCCCGGGGCTAGCGGGTACGAGCAGTACTTC. The encoded protein is CASSPGASGYEQYF.

The chain carries TRBV15 and TRBJ1-1, with D tentatively TRBD1 (5 bases). The germline V and J ends were trimmed by 7 bases and 0 bases, with 6 bases remaining between them. The CDR3 is 12 amino acids. The germline CDR1 and CDR2 sequences are LNHNV and YYDKDF (reference sequence). CDR3 region: CATTTVNTEAFF. CDR3 bases: TGTGCCACCACGACAGTGAACACTGAAGCTTTCTTT.

V and J are TRBV18 and TRBJ2-5; perhaps TRBD2 as D (6 bases). Trimming took off 8 bases at V and 5 bases at J, with 18 bases between the two ends. Germline V gene data show CDR1 as KGHSH and CDR2 as LQKENI. The CDR3 runs to 14 residues. CDR3 amino acids: CASMRDGISETQYF. The CDR3 bases are TGTGCCAGCATGCGGGACGGTATTTCGGAGACCCAGTACTTC.

This clone is a singleton in its sample. The rearrangement joins TRBV27 to TRBJ2-1; 7 bases line up with TRBD2. The CDR3 is made up of 15 amino acids. The germline V gene encodes CDR1 MNHEY and CDR2 SMNVEV (reference sequence). V lost 6 bases to trimming and J lost 5 bases; unmatched junction nucleotides: 10. CDR3 loop: CASREKRDLDNEQFF. Written as DNA, the CDR3 is TGTGCCAGCAGGGAAAAGCGGGACCTAGACAATGAGCAGTTCTTC.

This clone was recorded at least ten times. The chain carries TRBV11-2 and TRBJ2-7; D is possibly TRBD1 or TRBD2 (5 bases each). The V end lost 6 bases, the J end lost 6 bases, and 12 bases lay between the germline ends. CDR3 length: 12 residues. Germline V gives CDR1 SGHAT, CDR2 FQNNGV. CDR3 bases: TGTGCCAGCAGGGACGGGGCGGGCGAGCAGTACTTC. Translation: CASRDGAGEQYF.

In this sample, this clone turned up a few times. The chain uses TRBV10-3 and TRBJ1-4, with D unresolved. Trimming removed 1 base from V and 3 bases from J, with 3 bases in between. CDR1 ENHRY and CDR2 SYGVKD come from the germline V gene. This CDR3 is built from 13 residues. The CDR3 loop is CAISEFANEKLFF. In DNA form, the CDR3 reads TGTGCCATCAGTGAGTTCGCTAATGAAAAACTGTTTTTT.

J is TRBJ2-3 and V is TRBV12-5, with a tentative D call TRBD2 (6 bases). The V gene's germline CDR1 is LGHNT and CDR2 FRNRAP. Deletions cut 1 base from V and 4 bases from J, with 9 bases between. This CDR3 contains 14 residues. The CDR3 protein is CASGLGRGSDTQYF. For the CDR3, the DNA is TGTGCTAGTGGTTTGGGACGGGGGTCAGATACGCAGTATTTT.

V usage is TRBV9 and J usage is TRBJ1-1, with D possibly TRBD1 on 6 matching bases. CDR1 and CDR2 (germline): SGDLS, YYNGEE. V was clipped by 0 bases and J by 5 bases, with 11 bases between them. There are 14 residues in the CDR3. The CDR3 loop reads CASSVAQGGTEAFF. The CDR3 DNA reads TGTGCCAGCAGCGTAGCACAGGGAGGGACTGAAGCTTTCTTT.

The chain has TRBV9 and TRBJ2-7, with 11 bases matching TRBD1. V lost 0 bases, J lost 4 bases, and 9 bases stayed unmatched. This CDR3 is built from 17 residues. The germline V gene encodes CDR1 SGDLS and CDR2 YYNGEE. DNA of the CDR3: TGTGCCAGCAGCGTAGGAAAGGGTGGACAGGGGGCTTACGAGCAGTACTTC. Translation: CASSVGKGGQGAYEQYF.

The rearrangement joins TRBV6-1 to TRBJ2-6; D gene uncertain. The V end lost 8 bases, the J end lost 0 bases, and 8 bases lay between the germline ends. CDR3 size: 14 residues. In germline, CDR1 is MNHNS, CDR2 SASEGT. CDR3 region: CASGPSSGANVLTF. The CDR3 DNA reads as TGTGCCAGCGGCCCGAGCTCTGGGGCCAACGTCCTGACTTTC.

This chain uses TRBV9 with TRBJ2-1; 11 nucleotides align to TRBD2. This CDR3 is 15 amino acids long. Losses at the gene ends were 4 bases for V and 6 bases for J; bases not matched to a gene: 6. Germline CDR1 SGDLS, CDR2 YYNGEE. The CDR3 here is CASSIAGGPSNEQFF. In nucleotides, the CDR3 is TGTGCCAGCAGCATAGCGGGAGGGCCATCCAATGAGCAGTTCTTC.

V gene TRBV5-6 combines with J gene TRBJ2-7, with TRBD2 identical over 8 bases. Germline V lookup: CDR1 SGHDT, CDR2 YYEEEE. This CDR3 comprises 19 residues. The V gene end was trimmed by 3 bases and the J gene end by 2 bases; junction bases not matched to a gene: 19. The CDR3 loop is CASSSRRGGKRERPYEQYF. CDR3 nucleotides: TGTGCCAGCAGCTCCCGGCGCGGGGGGAAACGGGAGCGTCCCTACGAGCAGTACTTC.

The chain employs TRBV7-9 and TRBJ1-2; TRBD1 matches at 7 bases. The CDR3 spans 15 residues. In germline, CDR1 is SEHNR, CDR2 FQNEAQ (reference sequence). The V segment lost 0 bases and the J segment 3 bases; nucleotides outside the gene matches: 4. The CDR3 DNA follows: TGTGCCAGCAGCTTAGCCTCAGGGGGACACTATGGCTACACCTTC. It is translated as CASSLASGGHYGYTF.

The J gene is TRBJ2-7, the V gene TRBV6-5; no firm D call. Trimming cost V 0 bases and J 2 bases, with 11 bases left between them. The CDR3 length is 15 residues. CDR1 is MNHEY and CDR2 is SVGAGI in the germline V gene. Here the CDR3 reads CASSYSGNPPYEQYF. The CDR3 bases are TGTGCCAGCAGTTACTCGGGCAACCCCCCCTACGAGCAGTACTTC.

The rearrangement links TRBV27 to TRBJ2-7; 11 bases agree with TRBD1. V shed 5 bases and J 6 bases; nucleotides not matched to a gene: 9. Germline CDR1 and CDR2: MNHEY and SMNVEV (reference sequence). The CDR3 contains 15 residues. The CDR3 DNA sequence: TGTGCCAGCAGTCCGTGGACAGGGGGCACGGCCGAGCAGTACTTC. It yields the protein CASSPWTGGTAEQYF.

This chain joins TRBV2 and TRBJ1-3; D gene uncertain. Trimming took 6 bases from V and 4 from J, leaving 4 bases between them. CDR1 and CDR2 from the germline V gene are SNHLY and FYNNEI. There are 11 residues in the CDR3. CDR3 bases: TGTGCCAGCAGCACCGGAAACACCATATATTTT. Amino acids: CASSTGNTIYF.

V usage is TRBV19 and J usage is TRBJ2-7; 11 bases align to TRBD2. The J segment lost 2 bases and the V segment lost 3 bases, leaving 6 bases of the junction unmatched. The CDR3 contains 16 residues. In germline, CDR1 is LNHDA, CDR2 SQIVND (reference sequence). The CDR3 loop reads CASSIDRLAGTYEQYF. The CDR3 region has the DNA TGTGCCAGTAGTATCGATCGACTAGCGGGGACCTACGAGCAGTACTTC.

This clone was observed many times. The V gene is TRBV6-4, the J gene TRBJ2-2, with 12 bases aligning to TRBD2. The CDR3 contains 15 residues. Germline values: CDR1 MRHNA, CDR2 SNTAGT. The ends lost 3 bases at V and 4 bases at J; junction bases unmatched: 0. As DNA, the CDR3 is TGTGCCAGCAGTGAGACTAGCGGGAGCACCGGGGAGCTGTTTTTT. Amino acids: CASSETSGSTGELFF.

The chain couples TRBV7-9 to TRBJ2-4; TRBD2 agrees at 10 bases. V trimming: 6 bases; J trimming: 3 bases; junction bases outside the gene matches: 11. CDR1 and CDR2 (germline): SEHNR, FQNEAQ (reference sequence). CDR3 length equals 17 residues. CDR3 protein: CASSPLAGSRVKNIQYF. In nucleotides, the CDR3 is TGTGCCAGCAGTCCACTAGCGGGATCGAGAGTCAAAAACATTCAGTACTTC.

The rearrangement uses TRBV6-5 and TRBJ2-2; D perhaps matches TRBD1 (6 bases). Germline V lookup: CDR1 MNHEY, CDR2 SVGAGI. The V end was cut by 2 bases, the J end by 2 bases, with 12 bases between. CDR3 length equals 16 residues. The CDR3 loop is CASSYALDRNTGELFF. CDR3 DNA: TGTGCCAGCAGTTACGCCTTGGACAGAAACACCGGGGAGCTGTTTTTT.